This T cell receptor beta chain was recorded in a study of blood T cell repertoires in COVID-19. Study details: COVID-19 samples from acute and convalescent phases originated in the United States, Italy and Spain.

The length of the CDR3 is 16 residues. The V gene end was trimmed by 6 bases and the J gene end by 3 bases; junction bases not matched to a gene: 7. Germline CDR1 is SGHVS and CDR2 is FQNEAQ. Methods used by the authors: Amplification of reference gene primers was used by the study to estimate nucleated cell counts. This table comes from immunoSEQ multiplex PCR, and its TCRdb copy is limited to in-frame clones, with some not included. The DNA was the basis for D and trimming; V, J and clone size are from that table. The profile covers around 180,000 clones, with approximately 91% appearing a single time and roughly 2.2% taken by the ten largest.

This TCR came from a man in his sixties or seventies with active or convalescent COVID-19. The chain combines TRBV7-8 with TRBJ2-6; 8 bases match TRBD1. The sequenced material came from peripheral blood. DNA of the CDR3: TGTGCCAGCAGTACCCCAGGGGGCTTTGGGGCCAACGTCCTGACTTTC. Amino acid sequence: CASSTPGGFGANVLTF.